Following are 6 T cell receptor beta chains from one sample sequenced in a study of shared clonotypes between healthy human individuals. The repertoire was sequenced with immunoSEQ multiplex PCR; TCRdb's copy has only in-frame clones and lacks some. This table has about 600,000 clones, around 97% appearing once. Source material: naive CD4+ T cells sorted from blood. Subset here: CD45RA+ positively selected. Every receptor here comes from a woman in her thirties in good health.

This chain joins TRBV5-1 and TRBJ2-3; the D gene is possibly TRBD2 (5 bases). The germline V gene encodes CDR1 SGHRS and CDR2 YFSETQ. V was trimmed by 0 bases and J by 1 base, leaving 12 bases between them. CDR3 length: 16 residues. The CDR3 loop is CASSLAIGEGTDTQYF. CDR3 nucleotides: TGCGCCAGCAGCTTGGCCATCGGGGAAGGCACAGATACGCAGTATTTT.

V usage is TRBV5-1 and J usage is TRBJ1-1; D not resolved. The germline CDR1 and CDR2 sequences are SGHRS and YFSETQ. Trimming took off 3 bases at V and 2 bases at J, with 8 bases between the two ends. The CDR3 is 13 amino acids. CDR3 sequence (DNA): TGCGCCAGCAGCTCTAGGGATAACACTGAAGCTTTCTTT. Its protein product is CASSSRDNTEAFF.

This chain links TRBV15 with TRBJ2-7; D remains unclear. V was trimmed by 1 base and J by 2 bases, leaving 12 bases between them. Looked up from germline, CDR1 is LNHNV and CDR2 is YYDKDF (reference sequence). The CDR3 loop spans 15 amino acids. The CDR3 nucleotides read TGTGCCACCAGCAGAGTAAAGTTCGGAACCTACGAGCAGTACTTC. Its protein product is CATSRVKFGTYEQYF.

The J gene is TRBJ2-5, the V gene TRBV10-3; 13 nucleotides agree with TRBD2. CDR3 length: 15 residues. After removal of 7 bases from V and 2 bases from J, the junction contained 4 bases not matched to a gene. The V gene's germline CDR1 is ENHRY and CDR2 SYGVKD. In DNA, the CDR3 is TGTGCCATCAAAAGGACTAGCGGGAGTCAAGAGACCCAGTACTTC. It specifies CAIKRTSGSQETQYF.

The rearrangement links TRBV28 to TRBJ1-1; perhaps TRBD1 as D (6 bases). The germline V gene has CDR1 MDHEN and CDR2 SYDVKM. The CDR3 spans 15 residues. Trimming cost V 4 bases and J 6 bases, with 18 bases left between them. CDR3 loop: CASSSLRGSSAEAFF. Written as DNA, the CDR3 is TGTGCCAGCAGTTCCCTTAGGGGGTCATCCGCTGAAGCTTTCTTT.

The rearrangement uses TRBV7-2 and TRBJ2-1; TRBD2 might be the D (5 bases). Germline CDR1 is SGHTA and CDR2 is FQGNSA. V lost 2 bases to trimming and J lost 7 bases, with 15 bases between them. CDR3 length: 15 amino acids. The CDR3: CASSLNEGVGNEQFF. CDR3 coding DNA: TGTGCCAGCAGCTTAAATGAGGGAGTCGGGAATGAGCAGTTCTTC.